A selection of T cell receptor beta chains follows, all from one sample in a study of blood T cell repertoires in COVID-19. Generated by immunoSEQ multiplex PCR, the TCRdb table keeps only in-frame clones and is missing some. Among over 150,000 clones, 80% were seen once, and the ten largest hold nearly 3.5%. Input material: PBMCs or T cells enriched from blood (not recorded which). The receptor set was obtained from a woman in her sixties or seventies who had recovered from COVID-19. The CDR3 runs from the conserved cysteine through the conserved F or W. D genes are given only for firm matches. Expanded clones are given a class, and other clones once, few, many or no size at all.

cdr3_length clone_size j_call v_call d_call cdr3_aa cdr3_nt
15 - TRBJ1-1 TRBV15 TRBD1 CATSRGTGGGTEAFF TGTGCCACCAGCCGCGGGACAGGGGGAGGTACTGAAGCTTTCTTT
13 - TRBJ2-7 TRBV5-1 - CASSLAQAYEQYF TGCGCCAGCAGCTTGGCCCAGGCCTACGAGCAGTACTTC
17 once TRBJ1-2 TRBV12-5 TRBD1 CASGPDPDRVANYGYTF TGTGCTAGTGGTCCAGACCCCGACAGGGTGGCTAACTATGGCTACACCTTC
13 - TRBJ2-6 TRBV7-9 - CATHRTGANVLTF TGTGCCACTCACAGGACTGGGGCCAACGTCCTGACTTTC
15 - TRBJ2-4 TRBV5-1 - CASSLADSSKNIQYF TGCGCCAGCAGCTTGGCCGACAGTTCCAAAAACATTCAGTACTTC
13 - TRBJ1-5 TRBV30 - CAWSVGAHQPQHF TGTGCCTGGAGTGTAGGGGCCCATCAGCCCCAGCATTTT
14 - TRBJ1-2 TRBV19 - CASSIAQTVYGYTF TGTGCCAGTAGTATAGCCCAAACAGTCTATGGCTACACCTTC
15 - TRBJ2-5 TRBV7-2 - CASSLQGTHQETQYF TGTGCCAGCAGCTTACAGGGGACCCACCAAGAGACCCAGTACTTC
16 once TRBJ2-2 TRBV24-1 TRBD1 CATSSTGTANTGELFF TGTGCCACCAGTAGCACCGGGACAGCGAACACCGGGGAGCTGTTTTTT
13 - TRBJ2-7 TRBV30 - CAWSVKGVGEQYF TGTGCCTGGAGTGTTAAGGGAGTGGGAGAGCAGTACTTC
16 - TRBJ2-6 TRBV4-1 - CASSQGSGNGANVLTF TGCGCCAGCAGCCAAGGGTCCGGGAATGGGGCCAACGTCCTGACTTTC
16 - TRBJ1-1 TRBV5-6 - CASSKPRRMMNTEAFF TGTGCCAGCAGCAAACCTAGACGGATGATGAACACTGAAGCTTTCTTT
15 - TRBJ2-3 TRBV7-2 - CASRRGLGGRDTQYF TGTGCCAGCAGACGAGGACTAGGGGGACGGGATACGCAGTATTTT
13 - TRBJ1-1 TRBV29-1 TRBD1 CSVVRGRGTEAFF TGCAGCGTTGTCAGGGGCAGGGGGACTGAAGCTTTCTTT
11 - TRBJ2-7 TRBV5-4 - CASSFQNEQYF TGTGCCAGCAGCTTCCAAAACGAGCAGTACTTC
14 - TRBJ1-2 TRBV10-2 - CASSEGSGNYGYTF TGCGCCAGCAGTGAAGGGAGTGGGAACTATGGCTACACCTTC
14 once TRBJ2-5 TRBV19 - CASSPYQGRETQYF TGTGCCAGTAGTCCGTACCAGGGCCGGGAGACCCAGTACTTC
15 - TRBJ2-7 TRBV3-1/TRBV3-2 - CASSQNPASSYEQYF TGTGCCAGCAGCCAAAATCCCGCTAGCTCCTACGAGCAGTACTTC
16 - TRBJ2-1 TRBV30 - CAWSVAPPDRYNEQFF TGTGCCTGGAGTGTAGCCCCACCGGACAGATACAATGAGCAGTTCTTC
13 - TRBJ2-1 TRBV2 - CASAAGAYNEQFF TGTGCCAGCGCGGCGGGGGCGTACAATGAGCAGTTCTTC
16 once TRBJ1-1 TRBV3-1/TRBV3-2 - CASSQEGSGVNTEAFF TGTGCCAGCAGCCAAGAGGGGTCAGGGGTTAACACTGAAGCTTTCTTT
14 - TRBJ2-7 TRBV6-2/TRBV6-3 TRBD2 CASSQRGGVYEQYF TGTGCCAGCAGCCAACGCGGGGGGGTTTACGAGCAGTACTTC
16 - TRBJ2-3 TRBV9 - CASSVAGNAFSDTQYF TGTGCCAGCAGCGTAGCGGGGAACGCTTTTTCAGATACGCAGTATTTT
15 - TRBJ2-3 TRBV10-1 - CASSELTPSTDTQYF TGCGCCAGCAGTGAGTTGACACCTAGCACAGATACGCAGTATTTT
14 - TRBJ1-5 TRBV19 TRBD1 CASTPGQGRQPQHF TGTGCCAGTACCCCCGGACAGGGAAGACAGCCCCAGCATTTT
16 - TRBJ2-6 TRBV19 - CASSIRGGSGANVLTF TGTGCCAGTAGTATTAGGGGGGGCTCTGGGGCCAACGTCCTGACTTTC
13 many TRBJ2-7 TRBV7-9 - CASSPPPGLEQYF TGTGCCAGCAGCCCACCCCCGGGGTTGGAGCAGTACTTC
15 - TRBJ1-4 TRBV18 - CASSLTGGTNEKLFF TGTGCCAGCTCCTTGACCGGGGGAACTAATGAAAAACTGTTTTTT
14 - TRBJ1-2 TRBV27 TRBD1 CASSRDRADYGYTF TGTGCCAGCAGTAGAGACAGGGCTGACTATGGCTACACCTTC
14 few TRBJ2-1 TRBV5-1 - CASSLAGWDNEQFF TGCGCCAGCAGCTTGGCAGGGTGGGACAATGAGCAGTTCTTC
14 - TRBJ1-2 TRBV5-1 - CASSLDRDGDGYTF TGCGCCAGCAGCTTGGACAGGGACGGGGATGGCTACACCTTC
11 many TRBJ2-5 TRBV12-3/TRBV12-4 - CASGGGRKKYF TGTGCCAGCGGGGGGGGCCGGAAAAAGTACTTC
15 few TRBJ1-4 TRBV5-6 - CASSLAGTPYEKLFF TGTGCCAGCAGCTTGGCCGGGACACCTTATGAAAAACTGTTTTTT
14 - TRBJ2-7 TRBV9 - CASALGGGTYEQYF TGTGCCAGCGCTCTGGGTGGGGGGACGTACGAGCAGTACTTC
14 - TRBJ1-2 TRBV4-1 - CASSQDSGGYGYTF TGCGCCAGCAGCCAAGATTCCGGGGGTTATGGCTACACCTTC
14 - TRBJ1-1 TRBV14 TRBD1 CASSQVGTGEGAFF TGTGCCAGCAGCCAAGTGGGGACAGGGGAGGGAGCTTTCTTT
16 few TRBJ1-5 TRBV10-3 - CAISESGAWSNQPQHF TGTGCCATCAGTGAGTCGGGGGCCTGGTCCAATCAGCCCCAGCATTTT
15 - TRBJ1-5 TRBV2 - CASGPRTDRNQPQHF TGTGCCAGCGGTCCCAGGACAGACCGGAATCAGCCCCAGCATTTT
13 few TRBJ1-6 TRBV7-3 - CASSLNRDSPLHF TGTGCCAGCAGCTTAAACCGGGATTCACCCCTCCACTTT
15 few TRBJ2-3 TRBV5-1 - CASSLVMGEGDTQYF TGCGCCAGCAGCTTGGTAATGGGCGAAGGAGATACGCAGTATTTT
15 - TRBJ2-3 TRBV4-1 TRBD2 CASSQDIERGAPQYF TGCGCCAGCAGCCAAGATATAGAGCGGGGGGCACCCCAGTATTTT
14 - TRBJ1-1 TRBV27 - CASSLTVENTEAFF TGTGCCAGCAGTTTAACAGTAGAGAACACTGAAGCTTTCTTT
13 - TRBJ2-3 TRBV24-1 - CATSGDSTDTQYF TGTGCCACCTCAGGGGATAGCACAGATACGCAGTATTTT
14 - TRBJ1-6 TRBV2 TRBD1 CASSVTGVGSPLHF TGTGCCAGCAGTGTAACAGGGGTGGGATCACCCCTCCACTTT
17 once TRBJ1-1 TRBV19 - CASSIVRTAGGVTEAFF TGTGCCAGTAGTATCGTACGGACCGCGGGGGGTGTCACTGAAGCTTTCTTT
14 - TRBJ1-2 TRBV6-5 - CASAEQGSNYGYTF TGTGCCAGCGCTGAACAGGGCTCTAACTATGGCTACACCTTC
14 few TRBJ1-1 TRBV7-9 - CASSLDGAWTEAFF TGTGCCAGCAGCTTAGATGGGGCTTGGACTGAAGCTTTCTTT
13 - TRBJ1-2 TRBV19 TRBD1 CASSIGGTVGYTF TGTGCCAGTAGCATCGGAGGGACAGTCGGCTACACCTTC
16 few TRBJ1-1 TRBV10-3 TRBD1 CAIRQPGTGASAEAFF TGTGCCATCAGGCAGCCCGGGACAGGGGCCTCCGCTGAAGCTTTCTTT
15 - TRBJ2-5 TRBV6-5 - CASSALGGLQETQYF TGTGCCAGCAGCGCATTGGGAGGACTCCAAGAGACCCAGTACTTC
14 - TRBJ2-7 TRBV7-2 TRBD1 CASSQDRGPYEQYF TGTGCCAGCAGCCAGGACAGGGGGCCCTACGAGCAGTACTTC
16 - TRBJ2-1 TRBV5-6 - CASSLDLGRGHNEQFF TGTGCCAGCAGCTTGGACTTGGGCAGGGGCCACAATGAGCAGTTCTTC
15 - TRBJ2-2 TRBV5-6 - CASSYHSRGTGELFF TGTGCCAGCAGCTACCACAGCCGTGGCACCGGGGAGCTGTTTTTT
16 - TRBJ2-1 TRBV10-1 TRBD1 CASSETNRGTYNEQFF TGCGCCAGCAGTGAAACCAACAGGGGCACCTACAATGAGCAGTTCTTC
15 few TRBJ1-1 TRBV2 - CASSELLTLNTEAFF TGTGCCAGCAGTGAATTACTCACCCTGAACACTGAAGCTTTCTTT
14 - TRBJ1-1 TRBV27 - CASSPQRFNTEAFF TGTGCCAGCAGTCCCCAGAGGTTTAACACTGAAGCTTTCTTT
14 - TRBJ1-1 TRBV30 TRBD1 CAWSADRELAEAFF TGTGCCTGGAGTGCAGACAGGGAGCTCGCTGAAGCTTTCTTT